The T cell receptor beta chain described here comes from a study of vaccination effects on CD4 cells after COVID-19 (dated 2022 in TCRdb). At the level of the whole study: To identify antigen-specific CD4+ T cell clonotypes by their expansion, the ViraFEST assay first stimulated PBMC with viral peptide pools and then applied TCR sequencing. Each participant received two doses of an mRNA SARS-CoV-2 vaccine, either BNT162b2 or mRNA-1273. Approximately 2 million PBMC per well were cultured in IMDM with approximately 5% human AB serum, 8.5 to 10 IU/ml IL-2 and gentamicin, plus 10 ug/ml peptides. In both COVID-19 convalescent patients and infection-naive vaccine recipients, the study compared SARS-CoV-2 spike-specific CD4+ TCR repertoires from before mRNA vaccination with those from after it. Altogether, approximately 10 COVID-19 convalescent patients and 4 SARS-CoV-2-naive healthy vaccine recipients made up the full study. The Oncomine TCR Beta short-read assay on an Illumina iSeq 100 was used to sequence cultures from other donors in the study.

Libraries were constructed by the immunoSEQ multiplex PCR assay. TCR beta CDR3 sequencing was performed on DNA from the cultured, isolated CD4+ T cells. As for how the authors treated the data: The analysis removed non-productive TCR sequences, trimmed reads to the CDR3 region, and retained only CDR3s that were 7 or more amino acids long. Antigen-specific clonotypes were identified using the MANAFEST web app by comparison of expansion in peptide wells against reference cultures. For clones to be considered positive, expansion at FDR<0.05 versus reference and all other wells, an odds ratio above 5, and a frequency above 0.1% in two replicate wells were required. Clonotypes significantly expanded in SARS-CoV-2 spike wells and in at least one common cold coronavirus spike condition were defined as cross-reactive. Levenshtein distance calculated with the stringdist R package was used to assess CDR3 similarity, and unrooted trees were constructed with ape in R 3.6.1. Imported from immuneACCESS, the table was reduced by TCRdb to in-frame sequences with V and J called. These copies leave out some clones; in studies compared against another copy, an unresolved V gene accounts for under half, and the cause of the remainder is not known. That table gives V, J and clone size, and the DNA gave D and trimming. The table for this sample lists under 40,000 clones; 55% to 80% of them were counted only once. The ten biggest clones cover roughly 4.2% of the sample.

In this sample, this clone turned up a few times. Its antigen specificity is not known. No much larger clonotype is one base removed from it; base qualities were not supplied. After less than 13 days of culture, CD4+ T cells were isolated with the EasySep CD4+ T cell isolation kit. Healthy vaccine recipients had no prior SARS-CoV-2 infection, confirmed by negative nucleocapsid antibodies before and after vaccination. Half of the culture medium was replaced with fresh IL-2-containing medium on days 3 and 7. Unless noted otherwise, every peptide stimulation condition was cultured in triplicate wells. PBMC were separated from whole blood using Ficoll-Paque Plus gradient centrifugation and were then either cryopreserved at -140C or used fresh. The QIAamp micro DNA kit was used to extract genomic DNA from the cultured CD4+ T cells. Its CDR3 holds 15 amino acids, cysteine through phenylalanine. Here the CDR3 DNA is all that survives: 45 bases in frame from base 1. CDR1 SGHRS and CDR2 YFSETQ are derived from the germline V gene. Germline trimming: 4 bases from V, 7 bases from J; junction bases outside gene matches: 6.

Study-level results and caveats: Only a small number of convalescent patients were included, and no early post-infection timepoints were available, which limited the study. Among healthy vaccine recipients, nearly all vaccine-induced clones were SARS-CoV-2 mono-reactive, and only 1 of 255 was cross-reactive with common cold coronaviruses. Marked clonal contraction was observed in both infection-induced and vaccine-induced clones at late post-vaccination timepoints, consistent with waning T cell responses.

The sample consisted of CD4+ T cells from PBMCs cultured without peptide, taken before COVID-19 vaccination. The chain joins TRBV5-1 to TRBJ1-6, with 9 middle bases fitting TRBD1. This sequence was found in a human donor who received a COVID-19 vaccine. The DNA sequence reads TGCGCCAGCAGCCCAAGGACAGGGGCCAATTCACCCCTCCACTTT. It codes for CASSPRTGANSPLHF.